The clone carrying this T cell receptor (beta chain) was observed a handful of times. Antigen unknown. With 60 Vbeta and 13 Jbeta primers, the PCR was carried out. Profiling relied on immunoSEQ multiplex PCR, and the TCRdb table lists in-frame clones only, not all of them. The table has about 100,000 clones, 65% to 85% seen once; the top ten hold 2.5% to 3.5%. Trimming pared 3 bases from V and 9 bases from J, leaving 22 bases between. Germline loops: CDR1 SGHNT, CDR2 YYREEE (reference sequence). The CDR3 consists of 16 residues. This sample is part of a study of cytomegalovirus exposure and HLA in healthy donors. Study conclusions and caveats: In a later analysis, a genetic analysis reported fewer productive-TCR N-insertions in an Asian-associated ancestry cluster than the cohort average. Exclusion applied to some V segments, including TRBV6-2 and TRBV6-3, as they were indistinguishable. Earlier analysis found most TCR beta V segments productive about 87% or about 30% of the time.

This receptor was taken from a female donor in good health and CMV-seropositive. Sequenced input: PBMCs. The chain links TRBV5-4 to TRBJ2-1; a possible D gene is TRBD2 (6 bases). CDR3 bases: TGTGCCAGCAGCTCTGGATTAGCGGAACTTAGGAGTGAGCAGTTCTTC. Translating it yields CASSSGLAELRSEQFF.